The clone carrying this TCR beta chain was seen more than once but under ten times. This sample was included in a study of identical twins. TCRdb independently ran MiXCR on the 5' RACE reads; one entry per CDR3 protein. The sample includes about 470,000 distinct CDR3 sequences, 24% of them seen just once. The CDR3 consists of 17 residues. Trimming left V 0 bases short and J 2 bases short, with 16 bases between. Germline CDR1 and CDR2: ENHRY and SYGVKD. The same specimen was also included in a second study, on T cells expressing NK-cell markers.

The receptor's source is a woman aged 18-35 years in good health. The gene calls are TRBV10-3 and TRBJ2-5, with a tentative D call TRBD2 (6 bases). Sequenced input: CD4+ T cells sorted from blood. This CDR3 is CAISESSHRGRQETQYF. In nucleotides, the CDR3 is TGTGCCATCAGTGAGTCATCCCATCGGGGGAGGCAAGAGACCCAGTACTTC.